Listed below are T cell receptor beta chains from one sample, sequenced in a study of shared clonotypes between healthy human individuals. Here immunoSEQ multiplex PCR was the method, and the copy in TCRdb shows in-frame clones only, minus some. Here the sample spans more than 850,000 clones, approximately 80% being singletons. Sequencing used memory CD4+ T cells from PBMCs. All receptors come from a man younger than 30 in good health. Some clones in this sample may be carry-over from other donors' samples. Both conserved end residues are part of each CDR3. The order of the fields is D gene, V gene, J gene, clone size, CDR3 DNA, CDR3 protein. D genes are given only for firm matches. Size tells how often a clone was seen (once, few, many) or the class of an expanded clone, and some rows leave it out.

TRBD2	TRBV28	TRBJ2-5	NA	TGTGCCAGCAGTTTGGGACTAGCGGTTCAAGAGACCCAGTACTTC	CASSLGLAVQETQYF
TRBD2	TRBV28	TRBJ2-3	few	TGTGCCAGCAGTTACGGACTAGCGGGAGGGGCAGATACGCAGTATTTT	CASSYGLAGGADTQYF
NA	TRBV5-4	TRBJ2-5	few	TGTGCCAGCAGCTGGCCTCAAGAGACCCAGTACTTC	CASSWPQETQYF
NA	TRBV7-9	TRBJ2-3	NA	TGTGCCAGCAGCTTATCCCTAGATACGCAGTATTTT	CASSLSLDTQYF
TRBD1	TRBV25-1	TRBJ1-1	NA	TGTGCCAGCCCAAAGGGGGTGACAGGGGGTCACACTGAAGCTTTCTTT	CASPKGVTGGHTEAFF
NA	TRBV5-1	TRBJ1-2	NA	TGCGCCAGCAGCCCTGACGGGGACTATGGCTACACCTTC	CASSPDGDYGYTF
TRBD2	TRBV5-1	TRBJ2-1	once	TGCGCCAGCGCCACTCTAGCGGGAGGGTATGAGCAGTTCTTC	CASATLAGGYEQFF
NA	TRBV7-2	TRBJ1-5	few	TGTGCCAGCAGCCCCGGGGGACCGGGGGAGGAGCCCCAGCATTTT	CASSPGGPGEEPQHF
TRBD1	TRBV2	TRBJ1-1	NA	TGTGCCAGCAGTAGACAGGGGGGAAACACTGAAGCTTTCTTT	CASSRQGGNTEAFF
NA	TRBV9	TRBJ2-4	NA	TGTGCCAGCAGCCATGGACGGGGAAACATTCAGTACTTC	CASSHGRGNIQYF
TRBD1	TRBV18	TRBJ2-7	NA	TGTGCCAGCTCCGCCGGGACAGGAAATTACGAGCAGTACTTC	CASSAGTGNYEQYF
NA	TRBV5-4	TRBJ2-7	NA	TGTGCCAGCAGCGCCTGGGGTAGCGGACTTTACGAGCAGTACTTC	CASSAWGSGLYEQYF
TRBD1	TRBV4-2	TRBJ2-5	NA	TGTGCCAGCAGCCAAGATGGGGGACGACAGGGGACCCAGTACTTC	CASSQDGGRQGTQYF
NA	TRBV5-4	TRBJ2-2	NA	TGTGCCAGCAGCTCCAGACCCGGGGAGCTGTTTTTT	CASSSRPGELFF
NA	TRBV2	TRBJ2-1	NA	TGTGCCAGCAGTAAAGACAGGAATGAGCAGTTCTTC	CASSKDRNEQFF
NA	TRBV7-2	TRBJ1-6	NA	TGTGCCAGCAGCCCCAGACAGGCAAATTCACCCCTCCACTTT	CASSPRQANSPLHF
NA	TRBV28	TRBJ2-1	NA	TGTGCCAGCAGAGGAGGGCCCTACAATGAGCAGTTCTTC	CASRGGPYNEQFF
NA	TRBV5-1	TRBJ1-2	NA	TGCGCCAGCAGCTTGACGGCAGGGAGCTATGGCTACACCTTC	CASSLTAGSYGYTF
TRBD2	TRBV18	TRBJ2-3	NA	TGTGCCAGCTCACCCACTAGCGGGAGTGGAACGCAGTATTTT	CASSPTSGSGTQYF
TRBD1	TRBV4-1	TRBJ1-2	NA	TGCGCCAGCAGTCACAATACAGGGGGCGACTATGGCTACACCTTC	CASSHNTGGDYGYTF
NA	TRBV12-1	TRBJ2-7	NA	TGTGCCAGCAGCTTTTTTGCGGGCCATTACGAGCAGTACTTC	CASSFFAGHYEQYF
NA	TRBV28	TRBJ2-7	NA	TGTGCCAGCAGTTCCCAAGGGGGTACCTACGAGCAGTACTTC	CASSSQGGTYEQYF
NA	TRBV19	TRBJ1-3	NA	TGTGCCAGTACCCTCGCCCCGCCTGTAAACACCATATATTTT	CASTLAPPVNTIYF
NA	TRBV6-5	TRBJ2-7	NA	TGTGCCAGCAGTTACTCGAGTAGTAGCCCTACCTACGAGCAGTACTTC	CASSYSSSSPTYEQYF
NA	TRBV7-9	TRBJ2-2	NA	TGTGCCAGCAGCTCGAAGGTTACCGGGGAGCTGTTTTTT	CASSSKVTGELFF
NA	TRBV2	TRBJ2-3	NA	TGTGCCAGCGGAGCGGCTCAGGGATATACGCAGTATTTT	CASGAAQGYTQYF
NA	TRBV5-8	TRBJ2-6	NA	TGTGCCAGCAGCTTGTGGGTACCTGGGGCCAACGTCCTGACTTTC	CASSLWVPGANVLTF
TRBD2	TRBV7-6	TRBJ2-1	NA	TGTGCCAGCAGCTGGAGGGCCTCTAGCGGGAGAGGGAATGAGCAGTTCTTC	CASSWRASSGRGNEQFF
TRBD1	TRBV30	TRBJ1-3	NA	TGTGCCTGGACCCGGGACAGGGATACTGGAAACACCATATATTTT	CAWTRDRDTGNTIYF
NA	TRBV15	TRBJ2-2	NA	TGTGCCACCAGCAGAGACACCGGGGAGCTGTTTTTT	CATSRDTGELFF
NA	TRBV6-5	TRBJ2-1	NA	TGTGCCAGCAGTCACGGCTTTGAGCAGTTCTTC	CASSHGFEQFF
TRBD2	TRBV7-2	TRBJ2-7	NA	TGTGCCAGCAGCTTAACCCTAGCGGGGCTCGAGCAGTACTTC	CASSLTLAGLEQYF
NA	TRBV11-2	TRBJ2-7	NA	TGTGCCAGCAGCTTCGGGGTGACATTCTCGGACCTTACCTACGAGCAGTACTTC	CASSFGVTFSDLTYEQYF
TRBD1	TRBV5-1	TRBJ2-2	NA	TGCGCCAGCAGTCGTCGGCAGGGGGATACCGGGGAGCTGTTTTTT	CASSRRQGDTGELFF